This T cell receptor (beta chain) was captured by sequencing in a study of CD8+ T cells in alopecia areata. As for the study in general: Treatment comprised oral tofacitinib, 5 to 10 mg twice daily, in treated patients. Notes on the study in general: Normal scalp had lower clonality than lesional scalp, with alopecia totalis/universalis lesions showing this most strongly. With one nonresponder, baseline CD8+ expansion's link to response remains uncertain.

Looked up from germline, CDR1 is MGHRA and CDR2 is YSYEKL. This CDR3 comprises 15 residues. V was shortened by 3 bases and J by 3 bases, with 11 bases between the two germline ends. In regard to this clone: Its target is not known.

The treatment: oral pan-JAK inhibitor, 5-10 mg twice daily. In alopecia areata patients, both lesional scalp punch biopsies and peripheral blood were collected. Extracted from the samples, RNA was reverse transcribed into cDNA to serve as the sequencing template. Repertoires were generated with immunoSEQ multiplex PCR, while TCRdb's copy carries only in-frame clones and drops some. Of 200,000 to 250,000 clones listed, less than 50% are singletons. This chain joins TRBV4-1 and TRBJ2-2; possibly TRBD1 for D (5 bases). The sequencing here drew on CD4+ T cells sorted from blood, taken at approximately week 37, from a patient treated with tofacitinib. This receptor was taken from a human donor with alopecia areata. The CDR3 loop reads CASSQAGQDTGELFF. The CDR3 DNA reads TGCGCCAGCAGCCAGGCAGGGCAGGACACCGGGGAGCTGTTTTTT.